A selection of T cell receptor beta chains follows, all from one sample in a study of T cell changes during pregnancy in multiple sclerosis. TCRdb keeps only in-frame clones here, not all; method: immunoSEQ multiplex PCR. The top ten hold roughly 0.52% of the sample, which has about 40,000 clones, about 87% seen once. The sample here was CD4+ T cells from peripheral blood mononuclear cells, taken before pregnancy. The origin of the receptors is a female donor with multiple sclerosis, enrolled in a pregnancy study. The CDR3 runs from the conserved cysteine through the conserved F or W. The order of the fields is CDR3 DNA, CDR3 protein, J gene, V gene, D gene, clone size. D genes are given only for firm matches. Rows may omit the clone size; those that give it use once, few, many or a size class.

DNA: TGTGCCAGCAGTGGAGTAGCGGGGGCCCTTTCCTACGAGCAGTACTTC
CDR3: CASSGVAGALSYEQYF
J: TRBJ2-7
V: TRBV6-1
D: TRBD2
size: -

DNA: TGTGCCAGCAGCCACTTTGATGGGCCCCTGAACACTGAAGCTTTCTTT
CDR3: CASSHFDGPLNTEAFF
J: TRBJ1-1
V: TRBV7-2
D: -
size: once

DNA: TGTGCCATCAGGACGGTACAGGATTTCCACTATGGCTACACCTTC
CDR3: CAIRTVQDFHYGYTF
J: TRBJ1-2
V: TRBV10-3
D: -
size: -

DNA: TGCGCCAGCAGCCAAGGCTTGTTAGCGGGGGAGCGAATTGAGCAGTTCTTC
CDR3: CASSQGLLAGERIEQFF
J: TRBJ2-1
V: TRBV4-3
D: TRBD2
size: once

DNA: TGTGCCTGGAGTTTGGCAGGGGGCAGCTCTAATGAAAAACTGTTTTTT
CDR3: CAWSLAGGSSNEKLFF
J: TRBJ1-4
V: TRBV30
D: TRBD1
size: -

DNA: TGTGCCAGTAGTGTATTCTCCGGGGACACCGGGGAGCTGTTTTTT
CDR3: CASSVFSGDTGELFF
J: TRBJ2-2
V: TRBV19
D: -
size: -

DNA: TGTGCCAGCAGTGAAGTGGCGGGCCCCACAGATACGCAGTATTTT
CDR3: CASSEVAGPTDTQYF
J: TRBJ2-3
V: TRBV6-1
D: -
size: -

DNA: TGCGCCAGCAGCTTGGAGGGGAGGGCGGGCTACACCTTC
CDR3: CASSLEGRAGYTF
J: TRBJ1-2
V: TRBV5-1
D: -
size: -

DNA: TGCGCCAGCAATTTACAGGGGGCGCACACTGAAGCTTTCTTT
CDR3: CASNLQGAHTEAFF
J: TRBJ1-1
V: TRBV10-2
D: TRBD1
size: -

DNA: TGTGCCAGCAGCTTCCAAGGGAGCAGCAATCAGCCCCAGCATTTT
CDR3: CASSFQGSSNQPQHF
J: TRBJ1-5
V: TRBV7-2
D: -
size: -

DNA: TGTGCCAGCTCACCATCCGGGAATGAAAAACTGTTTTTT
CDR3: CASSPSGNEKLFF
J: TRBJ1-4
V: TRBV18
D: -
size: once

DNA: TGTGCCAGCAGCGCACGGGATAGCAATCAGCCCCAGCATTTT
CDR3: CASSARDSNQPQHF
J: TRBJ1-5
V: TRBV5-8
D: -
size: -

DNA: TGTGCCAGTAGCCAGGGACAGAATAATTCACCCCTCCACTTT
CDR3: CASSQGQNNSPLHF
J: TRBJ1-6
V: TRBV19
D: TRBD1
size: -

DNA: TGCAGCGTTGCGAAGGGATGGGACACTGATACGCAGTATTTT
CDR3: CSVAKGWDTDTQYF
J: TRBJ2-3
V: TRBV29-1
D: -
size: -

DNA: TGTGCCAGCAGCTTAGGGTGGAGGGACGCTAATGAAAAACTGTTTTTT
CDR3: CASSLGWRDANEKLFF
J: TRBJ1-4
V: TRBV7-9
D: -
size: -

DNA: TGTGCCAGCAGCTTGGCCGTGGTCTCGGCGGATGAGCAGTTCTTC
CDR3: CASSLAVVSADEQFF
J: TRBJ2-1
V: TRBV5-4
D: -
size: -

DNA: TGCGCCAGCATCAGGGACAGGGCGGTGACTGAAGCTTTCTTT
CDR3: CASIRDRAVTEAFF
J: TRBJ1-1
V: TRBV10-2
D: TRBD1
size: -

DNA: TGTGCCAGCTCACCCACAGGGGGCACTGAAGCTTTCTTT
CDR3: CASSPTGGTEAFF
J: TRBJ1-1
V: TRBV18
D: TRBD1
size: -

DNA: TGCGCCAGCAGCCAAGGGCAGGGGGCAACCGGGGAGCTGTTTTTT
CDR3: CASSQGQGATGELFF
J: TRBJ2-2
V: TRBV4-1
D: TRBD1
size: -

DNA: TGTGCCACGCCGACAGGGTATAATTCACCCCTCCACTTT
CDR3: CATPTGYNSPLHF
J: TRBJ1-6
V: TRBV27
D: TRBD1
size: -

DNA: TGTGCCAGCAGCTTCGGGTTGGGAAACACCATATATTTT
CDR3: CASSFGLGNTIYF
J: TRBJ1-3
V: TRBV11-2
D: -
size: -

DNA: TGCGCCAGCAGCTTGGATTGGGGGGGCTACACAGATACGCAGTATTTT
CDR3: CASSLDWGGYTDTQYF
J: TRBJ2-3
V: TRBV5-1
D: -
size: -

DNA: TGTGCCAGCAGCCCGTTTAGGAGGGGGGACAGTCTTTTATACGAGCAGTACTTC
CDR3: CASSPFRRGDSLLYEQYF
J: TRBJ2-7
V: TRBV7-8
D: -
size: -

DNA: TGTGCCAGCCGCTACCAACAGGCAGTCAACTATGGCTACACCTTC
CDR3: CASRYQQAVNYGYTF
J: TRBJ1-2
V: TRBV6-6
D: -
size: -